This entry is about one TCR beta chain. RNA was extracted with the RNeasy kit, and a quantity of about 0.45 to 1 ug was reverse transcribed using random hexamers. TCRdb fed the immunoSEQ multiplex PCR reads into MiXCR, producing one record per CDR3 protein. In the table there are 71,000 or so distinct CDR3 sequences, 96% of which are singletons. This specimen belongs to a study of CD8 T cells in Susac syndrome. This receptor was obtained from a human donor with multiple sclerosis. Specimen: CD4+ T cells from PBMCs.

For the CDR3, the DNA is TGTGCCAGCAGTCCTTGGACAGGGAGCGACGATACGCAGTATTTT. Protein sequence: CASSPWTGSDDTQYF. V and J are TRBV28 and TRBJ2-3, with 8 bases fitting TRBD1. This CDR3 contains 15 residues. V shed 5 bases, J shed 6 bases, and the junction held 10 bases outside the gene matches. Germline CDR1 MDHEN, CDR2 SYDVKM.